The rows below give T cell receptor beta chains drawn from one sample of a study of cytomegalovirus exposure and HLA in healthy donors. Here immunoSEQ multiplex PCR was the method, and the copy in TCRdb shows in-frame clones only, minus some. Found here are a few hundred thousand clones, over 80% of them singletons; the top ten hold 11% to 15%. Sequencing was carried out using PBMCs. All receptors derive from a woman aged 25 to 39 in good health and CMV-seropositive. CDR3s include the opening cysteine and the closing phenylalanine or tryptophan. Each record gives: D gene, J gene, V gene, clone size, CDR3 DNA, CDR3 protein. D genes are given only for firm matches. For some rows the clone size is stated as once, few or many, or as a class when expanded; others skip it.

TRBD2 TRBJ2-5 TRBV5-4 NA TGTGCCAGCAGCTTCGCTAGCGGGATAGGGCAAGAGACCCAGTACTTC CASSFASGIGQETQYF
TRBD2 TRBJ2-1 TRBV7-6 NA TGTGCCAGCAGCTTAAATCCCCCGGCGGGAGCTAGCAATGAGCAGTTCTTC CASSLNPPAGASNEQFF
TRBD1 TRBJ2-7 TRBV27 NA TGTGCCAGCAGTCTCCCGGACAGGACCTACGAGCAGTACTTC CASSLPDRTYEQYF
TRBD2 TRBJ2-7 TRBV4-1 NA TGCGCCAGCAGCGGGCAGACTAGCGGGAGCGGTGAGCAGTACTTC CASSGQTSGSGEQYF
TRBD1 TRBJ1-5 TRBV2 NA TGTGCCAGCAGTGCGAAGGGACAGGGGGGAGAGCCCCAGCATTTT CASSAKGQGGEPQHF
NA TRBJ2-2 TRBV6-5 NA TGTGCCAGCAGTAAGACAGGTCCCGGGGAGCTGTTTTTT CASSKTGPGELFF
NA TRBJ2-1 TRBV7-3 NA TGTGCCAGCAGCCCCCTGGGACCGAATGAGCAGTTCTTC CASSPLGPNEQFF
NA TRBJ2-1 TRBV4-1 NA TGCGCCAGCAGCGACAATGATCTCTTCCAGTACAATGAGCAGTTCTTC CASSDNDLFQYNEQFF
TRBD1 TRBJ1-2 TRBV30 NA TGTGCCTGGAGTGGAGACAGGGGGTTAGGCTACACCTTC CAWSGDRGLGYTF
NA TRBJ2-1 TRBV7-6 once TGTGCCAGCAGCCCCGGAGTCGATGAGCAGTTCTTC CASSPGVDEQFF